This TCR beta chain was captured in a study of blood T cells in healthy people across ages. Study-level results: Expanded clonotype changes were possibly confounded by unknown donor CMV status.

The authors ran a second PCR of 7 to 11 cycles using a sample-barcoded 5' primer and a J-beta primer mix. One entry per CDR3 protein, called by TCRdb with MiXCR from the 5' RACE reads. The profile shows about 1.4 million distinct CDR3 sequences, approximately 59% of them singletons. Drawn from each donor were 8.5 to 10 milliliters of peripheral blood. The total RNA that was extracted per sample amounted to at least 5 micrograms. The V and J ends lost 3 bases and 8 bases respectively, with 20 bases between them. The length of the CDR3 is 17 residues. Germline lookup yields CDR1 LGHDT and CDR2 YNNKEL (reference sequence). In regard to this clonotype: Its antigen is currently unknown.

This clonotype was obtained from a man aged 18-30 years in good health. Input material: blood. The chain is built from TRBV3-1 and TRBJ1-6, with unresolved D. The DNA for the CDR3 is TGTGCCAGCAGCCAGGACTACACTCCCGGGATCGATTCACCCCTCCACTTT. Translated, it gives CASSQDYTPGIDSPLHF.